The present T cell receptor (beta chain) was sequenced within a study of blood T cell repertoires in COVID-19. Per the original methods: From reference gene primer amplification, estimates of nucleated cell counts were derived. Repertoires were generated with immunoSEQ multiplex PCR, while TCRdb's copy carries only in-frame clones and drops some. The DNA was the basis for D and trimming; V, J and clone size are from that table. The sample records around 150,000 clones, approximately 80% being singletons. The clonotype comes from a human donor in a cohort sampled during active COVID-19. The material sequenced was peripheral blood.

The CDR3 loop reads CASSPLGAGGADTQYF. The CDR3, as DNA: TGTGCCAGCAGCCCTCTTGGAGCGGGGGGGGCAGATACGCAGTATTTT. This chain links TRBV28 with TRBJ2-3, with 10 bases matching TRBD2. Germline-derived CDR1 and CDR2 are MDHEN and SYDVKM. V lost 6 bases and J lost 4; bases outside the gene matches: 10. This CDR3 comprises 16 residues.